The sequence of this TCR beta chain was determined in a study of blood T cell repertoires in COVID-19. Per the original data handling: Cell counts per sample came from amplifying reference gene primers. Only in-frame clones appear in the TCRdb table, and some are missing; sequencing was by immunoSEQ multiplex PCR. V, J and clone size derive from that table, while D and trimming were established from the DNA sequence. The sample contains around 300,000 clones, around 90% of which appear only once. Losses at the gene ends were 6 bases for V and 2 bases for J; bases not matched to a gene: 6. The germline V gene has CDR1 ENHRY and CDR2 SYGVKD. This CDR3 has 14 residues. Enrolled during active infection, Seattle patients were then followed longitudinally.

V gene TRBV10-3 combines with J gene TRBJ2-7, with 8 positions matching TRBD1. The clonotype was recovered from a woman between 25 and 40 years old with COVID-19, enrolled during active disease. Sequences were obtained from peripheral blood. This CDR3 reads CAIRPGQGAYEQYF. For the CDR3, the DNA is TGTGCCATCAGGCCCGGACAGGGAGCCTACGAGCAGTACTTC.